These T cell receptor beta chains were read from a single sample in a study of siplizumab effects on memory and regulatory T cells. TCRdb's copy holds only in-frame clones and misses some; the assay was immunoSEQ multiplex PCR. The sample lists some 96,000 clones, about 94% occurring once. The source material was non-Treg CD4+ T cells sorted from blood. The receptors derive from a human donor in good health. Each CDR3 is given with its conserved first and last residue. D genes are given only for firm matches. Rows give clone size only sometimes, using once, few, many, or a class for an expanded clone.

DNA: TGTGCCAGCAGTTTATTTCAGGGGACGGACACTGAAGCTTTCTTT
CDR3: CASSLFQGTDTEAFF
length: 15
J: TRBJ1-1
V: TRBV27
size: NA
D: NA

DNA: TGTGCCAGCAGCTTAACTCGACAGGCAGATACGCAGTATTTT
CDR3: CASSLTRQADTQYF
length: 14
J: TRBJ2-3
V: TRBV7-8
size: NA
D: NA

DNA: TGTGCCAGCAGCGCCGGGACTAGCGGGAGAGGGCAAGAGACCCAGTACTTC
CDR3: CASSAGTSGRGQETQYF
length: 17
J: TRBJ2-5
V: TRBV9
size: NA
D: TRBD2

DNA: TGCGCCAGCAGCCAAGGGGACAGAAAAGAGACCCAGTACTTC
CDR3: CASSQGDRKETQYF
length: 14
J: TRBJ2-5
V: TRBV4-1
size: NA
D: TRBD1

DNA: TGTGCCAGCAGCCTTTTAAAAGATACGCAGTATTTT
CDR3: CASSLLKDTQYF
length: 12
J: TRBJ2-3
V: TRBV5-4
size: NA
D: NA

DNA: TGTGCCAGCAGCTTGGCCCCTAGCGGGAGCTCCTACAATGAGCAGTTCTTC
CDR3: CASSLAPSGSSYNEQFF
length: 17
J: TRBJ2-1
V: TRBV11-3
size: NA
D: TRBD2

DNA: TGTGCCAGGGGCGTTGACGAGCAGTACTTC
CDR3: CARGVDEQYF
length: 10
J: TRBJ2-7
V: TRBV27
size: NA
D: NA

DNA: TGTGCCAGCAGTTTAATGGGTTTCCCAAAACAGTACTTC
CDR3: CASSLMGFPKQYF
length: 13
J: TRBJ2-7
V: TRBV28
size: NA
D: NA

DNA: TGTGCCAGCAGCCAAGGGCAGGCGGTCACCGGGGAGCTGTTTTTT
CDR3: CASSQGQAVTGELFF
length: 15
J: TRBJ2-2
V: TRBV4-2
size: NA
D: NA

DNA: TGTGCCACCAGCAGGGAACAGGGCCCAACCACCATATATTTT
CDR3: CATSREQGPTTIYF
length: 14
J: TRBJ1-3
V: TRBV15
size: NA
D: NA

DNA: TGCGCCAGCAGCTCCCAAGGGGTAGAGGGGAACACTGAAGCTTTCTTT
CDR3: CASSSQGVEGNTEAFF
length: 16
J: TRBJ1-1
V: TRBV5-1
size: NA
D: NA

DNA: TGTGCCAGCAGCCTAGGGGAGGAGCAGCAGTTCTTC
CDR3: CASSLGEEQQFF
length: 12
J: TRBJ2-1
V: TRBV7-8
size: NA
D: NA

DNA: TGTGCCAGCAGACTTCCGGGACAGGGAGTCGATGGCTACACCTTC
CDR3: CASRLPGQGVDGYTF
length: 15
J: TRBJ1-2
V: TRBV28
size: NA
D: TRBD1

DNA: TGTGCCAGTAGTATAGCTGGCCGAATGGCCATCGGGGAGCTGTTTTTT
CDR3: CASSIAGRMAIGELFF
length: 16
J: TRBJ2-2
V: TRBV19
size: NA
D: NA

DNA: TGCAGCGTTGAAGGGCAGGGGGGAAAGGTAAACACTGAAGCTTTCTTT
CDR3: CSVEGQGGKVNTEAFF
length: 16
J: TRBJ1-1
V: TRBV29-1
size: NA
D: TRBD1

DNA: TGTGCCACCAGCAGAGACAGGGGGACCTACGAGCAGTACTTC
CDR3: CATSRDRGTYEQYF
length: 14
J: TRBJ2-7
V: TRBV15
size: NA
D: TRBD1

DNA: TGTGCCAGCAGCCCGAAAACGGGGACTGGATTCCAAGAGACCCAGTACTTC
CDR3: CASSPKTGTGFQETQYF
length: 17
J: TRBJ2-5
V: TRBV5-4
size: NA
D: NA

DNA: TGTGCCAGCAGCCCCGGACTAGCGGGGAGCTACGAGCAGTACTTC
CDR3: CASSPGLAGSYEQYF
length: 15
J: TRBJ2-7
V: TRBV7-9
size: NA
D: TRBD2

DNA: TGTGCCAGCAGCGTAGGCGGTCGCCTGGAAGAGACCCAGTACTTC
CDR3: CASSVGGRLEETQYF
length: 15
J: TRBJ2-5
V: TRBV9
size: NA
D: NA

DNA: TGCAGCGTTGACGTCGTTCAGGCAACTCTCGGAGCTTTCTTT
CDR3: CSVDVVQATLGAFF
length: 14
J: TRBJ1-1
V: TRBV29-1
size: once
D: NA

DNA: TGTGCCAGCAGCTTGGACGCGGGGCAGTACTTC
CDR3: CASSLDAGQYF
length: 11
J: TRBJ2-7
V: TRBV5-5
size: NA
D: NA

DNA: TGTGCCAGCAGCTTAAGGGGACTACCTTACAATGAGCAGTTCTTC
CDR3: CASSLRGLPYNEQFF
length: 15
J: TRBJ2-1
V: TRBV11-2
size: NA
D: TRBD2

DNA: TGTGCTAGTGGTAGCGGGAGTGATGTGGATACGCAGTATTTT
CDR3: CASGSGSDVDTQYF
length: 14
J: TRBJ2-3
V: TRBV12-5
size: NA
D: TRBD2

DNA: TGTGCCAGCAGTAATACAGGGATGGGCTACACCTTC
CDR3: CASSNTGMGYTF
length: 12
J: TRBJ1-2
V: TRBV28
size: NA
D: NA

DNA: TGCGCCAGCAGCCAAATACAGGGGCCCTACAATGAGCAGTTCTTC
CDR3: CASSQIQGPYNEQFF
length: 15
J: TRBJ2-1
V: TRBV4-1
size: NA
D: TRBD1

DNA: TGTGCCAGCCAGGGATCCTACGAGCAGTACTTC
CDR3: CASQGSYEQYF
length: 11
J: TRBJ2-7
V: TRBV11-1
size: NA
D: NA

DNA: TGTGCCAGCAGCTTAAGTCAGGGGCAAGAGACCCAGTACTTC
CDR3: CASSLSQGQETQYF
length: 14
J: TRBJ2-5
V: TRBV7-2
size: NA
D: NA

DNA: TGTGCCAGCAGCCAAGAGTTACTTACCGGGGAGCTGTTTTTT
CDR3: CASSQELLTGELFF
length: 14
J: TRBJ2-2
V: TRBV4-2
size: NA
D: NA

DNA: TGTGCCAGCAGCTCCGTGGCAGGGATTGAAGCTTTCTTT
CDR3: CASSSVAGIEAFF
length: 13
J: TRBJ1-1
V: TRBV7-3
size: NA
D: NA

DNA: TGTGCCAGCAGCTTAAATCGGGGATCGCCCCAGCATTTT
CDR3: CASSLNRGSPQHF
length: 13
J: TRBJ1-5
V: TRBV7-9
size: NA
D: NA

DNA: TGTGCCAGCATCTTTGACACCGCGAACACCGGGGAGCTGTTTTTT
CDR3: CASIFDTANTGELFF
length: 15
J: TRBJ2-2
V: TRBV2
size: NA
D: NA

DNA: TGTGCCAGCAACCGAGACGGGCTTTCCTACAATGAGCAGTTCTTC
CDR3: CASNRDGLSYNEQFF
length: 15
J: TRBJ2-1
V: TRBV6-5
size: NA
D: NA

DNA: TGTGCCAGCAGCCAAGAGGGCGGGATGGGTAGGGAGCAGTACTTC
CDR3: CASSQEGGMGREQYF
length: 15
J: TRBJ2-7
V: TRBV4-2
size: NA
D: NA

DNA: TGTGCCAGCAGTCTACAGGGCTACAATGAGCAGTTCTTC
CDR3: CASSLQGYNEQFF
length: 13
J: TRBJ2-1
V: TRBV7-3
size: NA
D: NA

DNA: TGTGCCAGCAGTTCTCCATTCGGAAACACCATATATTTT
CDR3: CASSSPFGNTIYF
length: 13
J: TRBJ1-3
V: TRBV28
size: NA
D: NA

DNA: TGCGCCAGCAGCTTGGAGTGGGGGCGGGAGACCCAGTACTTC
CDR3: CASSLEWGRETQYF
length: 14
J: TRBJ2-5
V: TRBV5-1
size: NA
D: NA

DNA: TGTGCCAGCTCAGACATGAATAGCAATCAGCCCCAGCATTTT
CDR3: CASSDMNSNQPQHF
length: 14
J: TRBJ1-5
V: TRBV18
size: once
D: NA

DNA: TGTGCCAGCAGTTCACAGGGGCCCGGGGACGCTTTCTTT
CDR3: CASSSQGPGDAFF
length: 13
J: TRBJ1-1
V: TRBV28
size: NA
D: TRBD1

DNA: TGCGCCAGCAGCTTGGTGTTGGCGGGAGGACTGCCCGGTGGCACAGATACGCAGTATTTT
CDR3: CASSLVLAGGLPGGTDTQYF
length: 20
J: TRBJ2-3
V: TRBV5-1
size: NA
D: TRBD2

DNA: TGTGCCAGCAGACCAGGGACTAGCGGTTACAATGAGCAGTTCTTC
CDR3: CASRPGTSGYNEQFF
length: 15
J: TRBJ2-1
V: TRBV5-4
size: NA
D: TRBD2

DNA: TGTGCCAGCACCCCCGGGACAGGGGTGACAGATACGCAGTATTTT
CDR3: CASTPGTGVTDTQYF
length: 15
J: TRBJ2-3
V: TRBV5-6
size: NA
D: TRBD1

DNA: TGTGCCATCAGTGAGGAGGTCAGGCTTAACTATGGCTACACCTTC
CDR3: CAISEEVRLNYGYTF
length: 15
J: TRBJ1-2
V: TRBV10-3
size: NA
D: NA

DNA: TGTGCCAGCAGCAGGACTAGCGGGAGTACAGATACGCAGTATTTT
CDR3: CASSRTSGSTDTQYF
length: 15
J: TRBJ2-3
V: TRBV7-3
size: few
D: TRBD2

DNA: TGCGCCAGCAGCTTGGCCCACGCCGGGGGCAGAAACACTAATGAAAAACTGTTTTTT
CDR3: CASSLAHAGGRNTNEKLFF
length: 19
J: TRBJ1-4
V: TRBV5-1
size: once
D: NA

DNA: TGTGCCAGCAGCTCCCCCCGGGAAAACATTCAGTACTTC
CDR3: CASSSPRENIQYF
length: 13
J: TRBJ2-4
V: TRBV7-3
size: NA
D: NA

DNA: TGCAGCGTTGAAACGGGACAAACACCAAATGAGCAGTTCTTC
CDR3: CSVETGQTPNEQFF
length: 14
J: TRBJ2-1
V: TRBV29-1
size: NA
D: NA

DNA: TGTGCCAGCTCGGGGGACTGGAGGGGTGAAGCTTTCTTT
CDR3: CASSGDWRGEAFF
length: 13
J: TRBJ1-1
V: TRBV27
size: NA
D: NA

DNA: TGCGCCAGCAGCCGATCAACCGGGACTCCGAACCAGTTCTTC
CDR3: CASSRSTGTPNQFF
length: 14
J: TRBJ2-1
V: TRBV4-1
size: once
D: NA

DNA: TGTGCCATCAGCGCCGGACAGGGAGCTTTCTTT
CDR3: CAISAGQGAFF
length: 11
J: TRBJ1-1
V: TRBV10-3
size: few
D: TRBD1